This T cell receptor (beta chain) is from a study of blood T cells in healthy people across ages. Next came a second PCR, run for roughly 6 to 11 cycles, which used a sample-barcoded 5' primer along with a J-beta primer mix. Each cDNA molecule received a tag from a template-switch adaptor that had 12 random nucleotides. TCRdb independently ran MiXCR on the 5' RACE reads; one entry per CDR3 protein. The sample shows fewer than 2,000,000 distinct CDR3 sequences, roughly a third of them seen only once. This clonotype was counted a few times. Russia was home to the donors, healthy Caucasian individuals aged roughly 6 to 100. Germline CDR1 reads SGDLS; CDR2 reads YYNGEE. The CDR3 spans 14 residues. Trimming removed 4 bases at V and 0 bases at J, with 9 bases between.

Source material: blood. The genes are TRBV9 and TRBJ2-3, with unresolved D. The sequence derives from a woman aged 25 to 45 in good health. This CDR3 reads CASSKNPSTDTQYF. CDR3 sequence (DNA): TGTGCCAGCAGCAAGAACCCCAGCACAGATACGCAGTATTTT.